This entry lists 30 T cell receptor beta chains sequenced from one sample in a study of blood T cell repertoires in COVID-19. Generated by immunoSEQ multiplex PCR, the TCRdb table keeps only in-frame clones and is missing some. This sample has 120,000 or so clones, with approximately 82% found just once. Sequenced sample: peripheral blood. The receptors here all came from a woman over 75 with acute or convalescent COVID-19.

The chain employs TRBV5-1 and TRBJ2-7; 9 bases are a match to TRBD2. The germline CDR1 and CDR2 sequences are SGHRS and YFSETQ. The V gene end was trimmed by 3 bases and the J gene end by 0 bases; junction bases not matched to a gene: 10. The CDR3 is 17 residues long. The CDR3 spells CASSWAGTSFSSYEQYF. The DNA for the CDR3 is TGCGCCAGCAGCTGGGCCGGGACTAGCTTTAGCTCCTACGAGCAGTACTTC.

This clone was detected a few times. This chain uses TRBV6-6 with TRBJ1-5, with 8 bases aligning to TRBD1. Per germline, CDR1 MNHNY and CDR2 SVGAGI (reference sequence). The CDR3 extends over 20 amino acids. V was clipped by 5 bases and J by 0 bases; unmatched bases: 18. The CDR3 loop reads CASSHIPRGPLGDSNQPQHF. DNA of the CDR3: TGTGCCAGCAGTCACATCCCCAGGGGGCCCTTGGGAGATAGCAATCAGCCCCAGCATTTT.

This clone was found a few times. The CDR3 loop is CASSLPRQGYGYTF. The CDR3 nucleotides are TGTGCCAGCAGCTTACCCCGACAGGGTTATGGCTACACCTTC. This rearrangement joins TRBV5-5 to TRBJ1-2, with 7 nucleotides matching TRBD1. Trimming took 2 bases from V and 5 from J; bases not matched to a gene: 6. The CDR3 has 14 amino acids. Looked up from germline, CDR1 is SGHKS and CDR2 is YYEKEE (reference sequence).

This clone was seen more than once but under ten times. This chain's CDR3 is CASSIQGAKSQPQHF. CDR3 DNA: TGTGCCAGCAGCATACAGGGGGCAAAATCTCAGCCCCAGCATTTT. V gene TRBV6-6 combines with J gene TRBJ1-5; TRBD1 matches at 9 bases. J lost 6 bases, V lost 6 bases, and 9 bases had no gene match. The germline CDR1 and CDR2 sequences are MNHNY and SVGAGI (reference sequence). The CDR3 loop spans 15 amino acids.

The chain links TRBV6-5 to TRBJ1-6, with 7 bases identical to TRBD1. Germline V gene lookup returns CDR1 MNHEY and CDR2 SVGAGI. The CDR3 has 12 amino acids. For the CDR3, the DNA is TGTGCGAGTGGGCAGGGGGATTCACCCCTCCACTTT. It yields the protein CASGQGDSPLHF.

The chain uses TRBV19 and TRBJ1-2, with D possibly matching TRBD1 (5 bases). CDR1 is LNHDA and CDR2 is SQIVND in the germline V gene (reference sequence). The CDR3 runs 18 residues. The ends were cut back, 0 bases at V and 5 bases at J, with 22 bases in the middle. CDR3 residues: CASSIDGPSQAGPYGYTF. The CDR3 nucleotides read TGTGCCAGTAGTATAGATGGCCCTAGTCAAGCAGGGCCATATGGCTACACCTTC.

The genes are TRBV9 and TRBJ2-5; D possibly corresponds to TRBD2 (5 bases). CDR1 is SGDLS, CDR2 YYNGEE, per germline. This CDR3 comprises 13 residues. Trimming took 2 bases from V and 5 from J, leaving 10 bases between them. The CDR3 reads CASSVGRGETQYF. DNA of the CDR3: TGTGCCAGCAGCGTGGGCCGCGGGGAGACCCAGTACTTC.

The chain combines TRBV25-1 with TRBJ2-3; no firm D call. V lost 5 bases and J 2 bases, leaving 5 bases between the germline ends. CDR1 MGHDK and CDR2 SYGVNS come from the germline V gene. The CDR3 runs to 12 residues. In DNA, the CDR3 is TGTGCCAGCAGTCGGTCCACAGATACGCAGTATTTT. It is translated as CASSRSTDTQYF.

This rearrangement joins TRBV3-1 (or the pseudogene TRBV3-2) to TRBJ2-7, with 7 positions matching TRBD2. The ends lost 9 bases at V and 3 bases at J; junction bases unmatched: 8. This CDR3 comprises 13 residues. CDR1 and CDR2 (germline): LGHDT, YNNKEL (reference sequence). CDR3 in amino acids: CARPRGGGYEQYF. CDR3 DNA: TGTGCCAGACCCCGTGGCGGGGGCTACGAGCAGTACTTC.

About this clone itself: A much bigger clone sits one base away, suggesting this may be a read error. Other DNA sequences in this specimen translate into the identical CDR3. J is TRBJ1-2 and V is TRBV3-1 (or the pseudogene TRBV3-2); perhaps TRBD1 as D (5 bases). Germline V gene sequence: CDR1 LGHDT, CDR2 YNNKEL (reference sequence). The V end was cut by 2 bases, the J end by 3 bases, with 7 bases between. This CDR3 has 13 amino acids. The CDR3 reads CASSQQGDYGYTF. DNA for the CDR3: TGTGCCAGCAGCCAACAGGGTGACTATGGCTACACCTTC.

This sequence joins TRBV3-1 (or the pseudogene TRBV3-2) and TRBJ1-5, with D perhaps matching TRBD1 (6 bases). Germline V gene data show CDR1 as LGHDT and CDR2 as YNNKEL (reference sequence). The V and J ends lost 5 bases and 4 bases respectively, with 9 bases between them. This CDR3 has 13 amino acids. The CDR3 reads CASSFGQNQPQHF. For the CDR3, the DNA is TGTGCCAGCAGCTTCGGACAGAATCAGCCCCAGCATTTT.

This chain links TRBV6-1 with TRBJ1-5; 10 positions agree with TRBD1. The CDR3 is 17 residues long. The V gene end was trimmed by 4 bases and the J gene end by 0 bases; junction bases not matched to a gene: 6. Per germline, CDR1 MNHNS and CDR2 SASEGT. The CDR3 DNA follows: TGTGCCAGCAGTGCGGGACAGGGGAGGGTTAGCAATCAGCCCCAGCATTTT. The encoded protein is CASSAGQGRVSNQPQHF.

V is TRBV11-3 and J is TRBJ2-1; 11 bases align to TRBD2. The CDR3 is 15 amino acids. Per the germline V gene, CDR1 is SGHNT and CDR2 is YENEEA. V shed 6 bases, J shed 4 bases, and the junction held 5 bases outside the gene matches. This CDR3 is CASSYSGGAYNEQFF. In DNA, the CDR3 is TGTGCCAGCAGTTATAGCGGGGGGGCATACAATGAGCAGTTCTTC.

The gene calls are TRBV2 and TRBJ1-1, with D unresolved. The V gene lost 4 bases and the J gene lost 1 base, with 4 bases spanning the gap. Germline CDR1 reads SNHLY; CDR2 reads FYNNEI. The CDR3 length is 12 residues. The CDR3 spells CASSVQNTEAFF. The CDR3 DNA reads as TGTGCCAGCAGTGTTCAGAACACTGAAGCTTTCTTT.

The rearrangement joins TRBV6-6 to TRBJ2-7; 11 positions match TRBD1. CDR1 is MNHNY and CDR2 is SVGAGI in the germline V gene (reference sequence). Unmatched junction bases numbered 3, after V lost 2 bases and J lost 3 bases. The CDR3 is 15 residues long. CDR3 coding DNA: TGTGCCAGCAGTTACGGAGGGACAGGGGGCTACGAGCAGTACTTC. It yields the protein CASSYGGTGGYEQYF.

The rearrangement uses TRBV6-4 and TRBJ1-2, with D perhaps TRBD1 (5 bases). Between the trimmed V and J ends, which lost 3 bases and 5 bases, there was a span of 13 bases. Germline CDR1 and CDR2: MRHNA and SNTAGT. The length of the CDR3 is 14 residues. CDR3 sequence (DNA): TGTGCCAGCAGTGAGCAGGGCCCCCCTTATGGCTACACCTTC. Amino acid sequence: CASSEQGPPYGYTF.

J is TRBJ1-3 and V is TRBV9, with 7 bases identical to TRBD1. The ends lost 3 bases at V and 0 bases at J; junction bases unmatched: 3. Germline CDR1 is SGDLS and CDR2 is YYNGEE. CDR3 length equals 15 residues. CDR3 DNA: TGTGCCAGCAGCGAGGGACAGATCTCTGGAAACACCATATATTTT. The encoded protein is CASSEGQISGNTIYF.

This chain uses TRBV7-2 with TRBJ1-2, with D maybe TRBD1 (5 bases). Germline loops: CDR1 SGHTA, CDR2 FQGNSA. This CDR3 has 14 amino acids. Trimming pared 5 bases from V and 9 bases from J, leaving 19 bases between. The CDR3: CASSPYQTAGSYTF. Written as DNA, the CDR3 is TGTGCCAGCAGCCCCTACCAGACAGCAGGGAGCTACACCTTC.

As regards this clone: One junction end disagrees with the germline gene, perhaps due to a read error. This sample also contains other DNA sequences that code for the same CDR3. The DNA of the CDR3 is TGTGCCAGCAGCCTAACAGGGGGCACTGAAGCTTTCTTT. Its translation is CASSLTGGTEAFF. The chain joins TRBV7-3 to TRBJ1-1; TRBD1 agrees at 8 bases. The germline gives CDR1 SGHTA, CDR2 FQGTGA. CDR3 size: 13 residues.

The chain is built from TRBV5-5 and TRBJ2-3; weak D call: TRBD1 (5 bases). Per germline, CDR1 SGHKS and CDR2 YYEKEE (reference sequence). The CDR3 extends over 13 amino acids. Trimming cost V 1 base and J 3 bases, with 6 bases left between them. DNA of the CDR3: TGTGCCAGCAGCTTGCAGGGTACAGATACGCAGTATTTT. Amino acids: CASSLQGTDTQYF. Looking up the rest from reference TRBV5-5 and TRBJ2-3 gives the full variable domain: DAGVTQSPTHLIKTRGQQVTLRCSPISGHKSVSWYQQVLGQGPQFIFQYYEKEERGRGNFPDRFSARQFPNYSSELNVNALLLGDSALYLCASSLQGTDTQYFGPGTRLTVL.

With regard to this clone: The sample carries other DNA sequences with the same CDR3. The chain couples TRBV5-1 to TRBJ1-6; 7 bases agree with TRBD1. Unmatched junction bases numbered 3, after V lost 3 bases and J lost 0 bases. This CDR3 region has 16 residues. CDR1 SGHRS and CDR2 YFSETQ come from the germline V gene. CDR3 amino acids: CASSSGGGSYNSPLHF. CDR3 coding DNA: TGCGCCAGCAGCTCAGGGGGTGGCTCCTATAATTCACCCCTCCACTTT.

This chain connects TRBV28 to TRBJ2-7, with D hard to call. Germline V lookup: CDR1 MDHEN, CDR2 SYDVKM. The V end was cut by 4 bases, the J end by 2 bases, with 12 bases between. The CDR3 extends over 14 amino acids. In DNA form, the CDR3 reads TGTGCCAGCAGTTCTCCCGTCGTTCCCTACGAGCAGTACTTC. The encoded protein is CASSSPVVPYEQYF.

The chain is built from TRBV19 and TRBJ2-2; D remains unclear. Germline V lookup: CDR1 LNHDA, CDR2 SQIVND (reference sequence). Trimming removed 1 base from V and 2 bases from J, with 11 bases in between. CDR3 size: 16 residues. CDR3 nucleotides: TGTGCCAGTAGTATAGGGCGGATCCTAAACACCGGGGAGCTGTTTTTT. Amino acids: CASSIGRILNTGELFF.

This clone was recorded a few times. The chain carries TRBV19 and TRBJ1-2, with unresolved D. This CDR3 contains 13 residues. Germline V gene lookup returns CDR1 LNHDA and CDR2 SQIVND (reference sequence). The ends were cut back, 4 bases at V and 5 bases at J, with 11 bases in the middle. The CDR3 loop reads CASSRDATYGYTF. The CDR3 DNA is TGTGCCAGTAGTAGAGACGCAACTTATGGCTACACCTTC.

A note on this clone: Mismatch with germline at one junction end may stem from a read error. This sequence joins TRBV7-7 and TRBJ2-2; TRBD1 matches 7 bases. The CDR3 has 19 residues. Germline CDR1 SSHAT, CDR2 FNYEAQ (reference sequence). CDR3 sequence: CASSSSGWTGLTNTGELFF. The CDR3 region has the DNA TGTGCTAGCAGCTCCTCGGGGTGGACAGGCTTAACGAACACCGGGGAGCTGTTTTTT. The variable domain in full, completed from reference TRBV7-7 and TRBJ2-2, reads GAGVSQSPRYKVTKRGQDVTLRCDPISSHATLYWYQQALGQGPEFLTYFNYEAQPDKSGLPSDRFSAERPEGSISTLTIQRTEQRDSAMYRCASSSSGWTGLTNTGELFFGEGSRLTVL.

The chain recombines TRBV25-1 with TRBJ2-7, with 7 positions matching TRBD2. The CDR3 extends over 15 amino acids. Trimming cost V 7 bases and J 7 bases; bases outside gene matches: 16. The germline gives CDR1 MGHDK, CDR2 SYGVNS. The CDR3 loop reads CASNSGTKIAGEQYF. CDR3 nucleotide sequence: TGTGCCAGCAATTCAGGGACTAAGATTGCGGGGGAGCAGTACTTC.

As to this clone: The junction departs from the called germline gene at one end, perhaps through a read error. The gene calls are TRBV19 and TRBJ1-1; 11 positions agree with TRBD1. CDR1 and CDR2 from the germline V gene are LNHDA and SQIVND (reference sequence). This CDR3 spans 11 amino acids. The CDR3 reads CASSGQGARGF. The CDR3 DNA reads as TGTGCCAGTAGTGGACAGGGGGCGCGGGGCTTT. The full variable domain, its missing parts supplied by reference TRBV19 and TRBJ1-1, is DGGITQSPKYLFRKEGQNVTLSCEQNLNHDAMYWYRQDPGQGLRLIYYSQIVNDFQKGDIAEGYSVSREKKESFPLTVTSAQKNPTAFYLCASSGQGARGFGQGTRLTVV.

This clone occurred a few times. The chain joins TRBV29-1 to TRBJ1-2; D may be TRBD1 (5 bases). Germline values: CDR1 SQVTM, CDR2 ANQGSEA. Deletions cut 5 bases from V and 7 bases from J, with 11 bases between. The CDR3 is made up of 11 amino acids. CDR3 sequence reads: CSVRGEGGYTF. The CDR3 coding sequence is TGCAGCGTTCGGGGGGAGGGTGGCTACACCTTC. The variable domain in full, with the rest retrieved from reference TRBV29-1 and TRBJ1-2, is SAVISQKPSRDICQRGTSLTIQCQVDSQVTMMFWYRQQPGQSLTLIATANQGSEATYESGFVIDKFPISRPNLTFSTLTVSNMSPEDSSIYLCSVRGEGGYTFGSGTRLTVV.

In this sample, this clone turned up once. The CDR3 DNA reads TGTGCCAGCAGCCAAGGAATCTCCGGGACACAAGAGACCCAGTACTTC. It translates to CASSQGISGTQETQYF. The J gene is TRBJ2-5, the V gene TRBV3-1 (or the pseudogene TRBV3-2); D might be TRBD1 (6 bases). CDR1 and CDR2 from the germline V gene are LGHDT and YNNKEL (reference sequence). The ends were cut back, 1 base at V and 2 bases at J, with 14 bases in the middle. This CDR3 spans 16 amino acids.

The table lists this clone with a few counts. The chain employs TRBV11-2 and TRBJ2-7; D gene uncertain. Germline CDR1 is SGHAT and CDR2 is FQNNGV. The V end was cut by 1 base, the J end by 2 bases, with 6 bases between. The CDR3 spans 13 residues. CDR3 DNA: TGTGCCAGCAGCTTAGGGCCGACCTACGAGCAGTACTTC. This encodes CASSLGPTYEQYF.